The 18 T cell receptor beta chains below were found in one sample sequenced in a study of blood T cell repertoires in COVID-19. Libraries were prepared by immunoSEQ multiplex PCR; TCRdb keeps only in-frame clonotypes and omits some of them. This sample has some 55,000 clones; 87% occur once, and the top ten carry 6% to 7%. Sequenced input: peripheral blood. The receptors come from a man in his sixties with acute or convalescent COVID-19.

This clone was picked up one time. The chain combines TRBV7-2 with TRBJ2-7; D remains ambiguous. Germline CDR1 SGHTA, CDR2 FQGNSA. The CDR3 covers 12 residues. Trimming cost V 4 bases and J 0 bases, with 4 bases left between them. CDR3 DNA: TGTGCCAGCAGCTCGAGCTCCTACGAGCAGTACTTC. Residues: CASSSSSYEQYF.

This chain connects TRBV19 to TRBJ2-2; TRBD2 matches 7 bases. Germline V gene sequence: CDR1 LNHDA, CDR2 SQIVND (reference sequence). The length of the CDR3 is 16 residues. V was pared by 5 bases and J by 2 bases, with 8 bases of the junction left unmatched. The chain's CDR3 is CASSGRGGGNTGELFF. CDR3 nucleotide sequence: TGTGCCAGTAGTGGTCGCGGCGGGGGTAACACCGGGGAGCTGTTTTTT.

This chain joins TRBV30 and TRBJ1-2, with a possible D match to TRBD1 (6 bases). Deletions cut 0 bases from V and 3 bases from J, with 14 bases between. The germline V gene has CDR1 GTSNPN and CDR2 SVGIG (reference sequence). The CDR3 consists of 15 residues. CDR3 residues: CAWSVGTRIDYGYTF. The CDR3 nucleotides are TGTGCCTGGAGTGTGGGGACACGGATAGACTATGGCTACACCTTC. Supplemented by reference TRBV30 and TRBJ1-2, the full variable domain reads SQTIHQWPATLVQPVGSPLSLECTVEGTSNPNLYWYRQAAGRGLQLLFYSVGIGQISSEVPQNLSASRPQDRQFILSSKKLLLSDSGFYLCAWSVGTRIDYGYTFGSGTRLTVV.

This rearrangement joins TRBV4-2 to TRBJ2-3; TRBD2 matches at 8 bases. The ends lost 1 base at V and 0 bases at J; junction bases unmatched: 3. This CDR3 spans 16 amino acids. Germline V gene data show CDR1 as LGHNA and CDR2 as YNFKEQ. The CDR3 sequence is CASSQGASGSTDTQYF. CDR3 nucleotide sequence: TGTGCCAGCAGCCAAGGCGCTAGCGGGAGCACAGATACGCAGTATTTT.

V gene TRBV9 combines with J gene TRBJ1-5; D possibly corresponds to TRBD1 (5 bases). V lost 5 bases to trimming and J lost 5 bases, with 11 bases between them. Looked up from germline, CDR1 is SGDLS and CDR2 is YYNGEE. The CDR3 has 13 amino acids. The CDR3 sequence is CASSTDSDQPQHF. The CDR3 DNA follows: TGTGCCAGCAGTACAGACAGCGATCAGCCCCAGCATTTT.

The rearrangement joins TRBV4-1 to TRBJ1-2; 7 bases are a match to TRBD1. Germline V CDR1 and CDR2: MGHRA, YSYEKL. This CDR3 is 15 amino acids long. J was trimmed by 4 bases and V by 4 bases; bases with no gene match: 9. CDR3 in amino acids: CASSPREGAIYGYTF. CDR3 coding DNA: TGCGCCAGCAGCCCTCGCGAGGGGGCGATCTATGGCTACACCTTC.

The chain employs TRBV27 and TRBJ2-7; no clear D. V lost 1 base, J lost 3 bases, and 10 bases lay in between. This CDR3 is built from 14 residues. Germline-derived CDR1 and CDR2 are MNHEY and SMNVEV (reference sequence). This CDR3 is CASSLYLGGYEQYF. The CDR3 coding sequence is TGTGCCAGCAGTTTATATCTCGGCGGCTACGAGCAGTACTTC.

This chain connects TRBV9 to TRBJ1-6; the match to TRBD1 covers 7 bases. The V gene's germline CDR1 is SGDLS and CDR2 YYNGEE. CDR3 length equals 15 residues. Germline trimming cut 4 bases from V and 9 bases from J; bases unmatched to any gene: 10. DNA of the CDR3: TGTGCCAGCAGCCCAATACAGGGGCCAGGTTCACCCCTCCACTTT. It translates to CASSPIQGPGSPLHF.

The rearrangement links TRBV6-5 to TRBJ2-5; 7 bases map to TRBD1. CDR1 and CDR2 (germline): MNHEY, SVGAGI. The V and J ends lost 6 bases and 3 bases, in that order; junction bases with no gene match: 10. CDR3 length equals 15 residues. The CDR3: CASRTTGMAEETQYF. As DNA, the CDR3 is TGTGCCAGCAGAACGACAGGGATGGCCGAAGAGACCCAGTACTTC.

The sample holds one count of this clone. The genes are TRBV19 and TRBJ2-7, with TRBD1 matching over 8 bases. CDR1 and CDR2 from the germline V gene are LNHDA and SQIVND (reference sequence). Germline trimming cut 1 base from V and 6 bases from J; bases unmatched to any gene: 2. The CDR3 sequence is 13 residues long. The DNA of the CDR3 is TGTGCCAGTAGTATAGGACAGGGGATCGAGCAGTACTTC. Its protein is CASSIGQGIEQYF. The whole variable domain, filled in from reference TRBV19 and TRBJ2-7, reads DGGITQSPKYLFRKEGQNVTLSCEQNLNHDAMYWYRQDPGQGLRLIYYSQIVNDFQKGDIAEGYSVSREKKESFPLTVTSAQKNPTAFYLCASSIGQGIEQYFGPGTRLTVT.

This chain links TRBV7-9 with TRBJ1-6, with TRBD1 matching over 10 bases. Trimming at V came to 1 base and at J to 7 bases, leaving 4 bases not matched to a gene. The CDR3 length is 16 residues. Per germline, CDR1 SEHNR and CDR2 FQNEAQ (reference sequence). The CDR3 coding sequence is TGTGCCAGCAGCTTAGGACAGGGGGCAGGGAATTCACCCCTCCACTTT. This encodes CASSLGQGAGNSPLHF.

The chain couples TRBV6-5 to TRBJ2-7, with D uncertain. From germline, CDR1 is MNHEY and CDR2 SVGAGI. V lost 8 bases and J 3 bases, leaving 14 bases between the germline ends. This CDR3 has 13 amino acids. The CDR3 bases are TGTGCCAGCTCCCTGGGCCCCTTCTACGAGCAGTACTTC. It specifies CASSLGPFYEQYF.

The chain employs TRBV12-5 and TRBJ2-5; weak D call: TRBD2 (6 bases). Trimming took off 4 bases at V and 4 bases at J, with 19 bases between the two ends. Germline CDR1 LGHNT, CDR2 FRNRAP. The CDR3 length is 16 residues. This CDR3 reads CASGWGDRTLGETQYF. The CDR3 DNA reads as TGTGCTAGTGGTTGGGGGGACCGGACCCTTGGAGAGACCCAGTACTTC. The entire variable domain, with the rest obtained from reference TRBV12-5 and TRBJ2-5, is as follows: DARVTQTPRHKVTEMGQEVTMRCQPILGHNTVFWYRQTMMQGLELLAYFRNRAPLDDSGMPKDRFSAEMPDATLATLKIQPSEPRDSAVYFCASGWGDRTLGETQYFGPGTRLLVL.

The chain uses TRBV5-4 and TRBJ2-5, with D perhaps matching TRBD2 (6 bases). V dropped 6 bases and J dropped 3 bases, with 15 bases sitting between them. CDR1 is SGHNT and CDR2 is YYREEE in the germline V gene (reference sequence). The CDR3 is 14 amino acids. CDR3 sequence reads: CASTTRGREETQYF. CDR3 DNA: TGTGCCAGCACTACACGGGGGAGAGAAGAGACCCAGTACTTC.

The CDR3 coding sequence is TGTGCCAGCAGTCGGGATGTCTACGAGCAGTACTTC. Translated, it gives CASSRDVYEQYF. V and J are TRBV6-2 or TRBV6-3 and TRBJ2-7; TRBD2 might be the D (5 bases). The germline V and J ends were trimmed by 5 bases and 3 bases, with 8 bases remaining between them. Germline values: CDR1 MNHEY, CDR2 SVGEGT. The CDR3 contains 12 residues.

The chain couples TRBV27 to TRBJ2-3; 8 nucleotides match TRBD2. The trim removed 1 base at V and 5 bases at J, leaving 11 bases unmatched. The CDR3 spans 17 residues. Germline CDR1 is MNHEY and CDR2 is SMNVEV (reference sequence). The CDR3: CASSLFPRSGGRDTQYF. In DNA form, the CDR3 reads TGTGCCAGCAGTTTATTCCCCAGAAGCGGGGGAAGAGATACGCAGTATTTT.

The V gene is TRBV29-1, the J gene TRBJ2-1, with TRBD2 identical over 9 bases. The CDR3 spans 15 residues. The V gene end was trimmed by 5 bases and the J gene end by 7 bases; junction bases not matched to a gene: 12. Germline-derived CDR1 and CDR2 are SQVTM and ANQGSEA. The CDR3 here is CSVPPEAGGRNEQFF. The CDR3 DNA reads as TGCAGCGTTCCCCCCGAGGCGGGGGGGCGGAATGAGCAGTTCTTC.

The chain is built from TRBV9 and TRBJ1-3; D gene unclear. The V and J ends lost 0 bases and 0 bases respectively, with 10 bases between them. Germline V lookup: CDR1 SGDLS, CDR2 YYNGEE. This CDR3 has 16 amino acids. CDR3 region: CASSVDDTLSGNTIYF. The CDR3 nucleotides read TGTGCCAGCAGCGTAGATGACACGCTCTCTGGAAACACCATATATTTT.